This TCR beta chain was sequenced in a study of T cells in Graves' hyperthyroidism and ophthalmopathy. RNA transcripts provided the source from which TCR beta CDR3 regions were amplified. The primer set for the first-round RT-PCR of the TCR CDR3 was HTBI. Each CDR3 protein is one row after TCRdb ran MiXCR on the multiplex PCR reads. The sample lists around 340,000 distinct CDR3 sequences, roughly 17% occurring once. The V end lost 5 bases, the J end lost 7 bases, and 6 bases lay between the germline ends. The CDR3 is 11 residues long. Per germline, CDR1 SGHAT and CDR2 FQNNGV. When ophthalmopathy did not progress within 18 months, Graves' hyperthyroidism was considered stable. Subjects aged 18 to 65 presented with newly diagnosed hyperthyroidism of less than 2 months' duration. Fresh peripheral blood, roughly 10 ml of it, supplied the PBMCs. This clonotype occurred many times.

Sample: blood. The sequence derives from a young man with Graves' hyperthyroidism. The chain carries TRBV11-2 and TRBJ2-1; D is unclear. The CDR3 loop reads CASSHRNEQFF. In nucleotides, the CDR3 is TGTGCCAGCAGCCATAGGAATGAGCAGTTCTTC. Supplemented by reference TRBV11-2 and TRBJ2-1, the full variable domain reads EAGVAQSPRYKIIEKRQSVAFWCNPISGHATLYWYQQILGQGPKLLIQFQNNGVVDDSQLPKDRFSAERLKGVDSTLKIQPAKLEDSAVYLCASSHRNEQFFGPGTRLTVL.